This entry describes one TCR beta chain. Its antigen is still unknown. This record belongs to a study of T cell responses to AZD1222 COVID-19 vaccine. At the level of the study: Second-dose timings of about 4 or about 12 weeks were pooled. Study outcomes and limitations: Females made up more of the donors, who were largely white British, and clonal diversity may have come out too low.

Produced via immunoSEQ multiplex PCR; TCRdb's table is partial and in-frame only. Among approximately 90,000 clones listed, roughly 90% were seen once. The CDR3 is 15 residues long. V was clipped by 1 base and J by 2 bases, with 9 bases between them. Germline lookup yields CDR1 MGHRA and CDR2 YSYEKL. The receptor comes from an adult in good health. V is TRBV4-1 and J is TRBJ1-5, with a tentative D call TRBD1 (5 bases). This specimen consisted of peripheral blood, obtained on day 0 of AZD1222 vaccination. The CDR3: CASSQARQRNQPQHF. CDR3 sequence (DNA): TGCGCCAGCAGCCAAGCACGACAGCGCAATCAGCCCCAGCATTTT.